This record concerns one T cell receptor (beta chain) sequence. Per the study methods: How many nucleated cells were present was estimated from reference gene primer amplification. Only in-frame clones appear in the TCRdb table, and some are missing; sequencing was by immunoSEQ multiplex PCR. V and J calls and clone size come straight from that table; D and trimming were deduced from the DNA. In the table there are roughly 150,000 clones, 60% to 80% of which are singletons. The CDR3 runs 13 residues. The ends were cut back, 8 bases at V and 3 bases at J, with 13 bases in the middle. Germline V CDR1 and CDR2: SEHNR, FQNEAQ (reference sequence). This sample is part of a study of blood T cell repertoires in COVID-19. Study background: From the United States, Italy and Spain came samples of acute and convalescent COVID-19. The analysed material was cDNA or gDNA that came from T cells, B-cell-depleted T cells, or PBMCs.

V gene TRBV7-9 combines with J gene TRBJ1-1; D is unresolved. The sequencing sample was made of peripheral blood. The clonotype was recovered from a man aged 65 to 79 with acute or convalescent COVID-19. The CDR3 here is CASSRLKDTEAFF. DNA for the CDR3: TGTGCCAGCTCCCGACTCAAGGACACTGAAGCTTTCTTT.